A single T cell receptor beta chain is shown here with its context. All participating donors were Caucasian adults from Nashville, Tennessee. The study separated CD4+ cells into CD45RA+ naive and CD45RA-negative memory subsets. This record belongs to a study of shared clonotypes between healthy human individuals. The V gene's germline CDR1 is MDHEN and CDR2 SYDVKM. CDR3 size: 15 residues. V lost 7 bases to trimming and J lost 4 bases; unmatched junction nucleotides: 12. The DNA input per sorted-subset replicate PCR was 150 to 200 ng, corresponding to some 30,000 T cell genomes. The assay was immunoSEQ multiplex PCR, and TCRdb's table has in-frame clones only and misses some. Of over a million clones in the sample, around 78% were seen once.

This TCR was recovered from a man aged 18 to 29 in good health. Some clones in this sample may be carry-over from other donors' samples. The chain joins TRBV28 to TRBJ2-7; TRBD1 aligns across 8 bases. Sample: memory CD4+ T cells from PBMCs. The subset here: CD45RA-negative fraction. The CDR3 is CASTGHDRGGYEQYF. DNA of the CDR3: TGTGCCAGCACCGGTCACGACAGGGGCGGTTACGAGCAGTACTTC.